This paragraph reports one TCR beta chain. Its target is not known. These data are taken from a study of T cells in Graves' hyperthyroidism and ophthalmopathy. Template material for amplifying TCR beta CDR3 regions consisted of RNA transcripts. HTBI primers were employed in a first-round RT-PCR of the TCR CDR3. MiXCR, applied by TCRdb to the multiplex PCR reads, yields one record per CDR3 protein. The table records over 700,000 distinct CDR3 sequences, roughly 37% of them present only once. Findings of the study overall: Separation of ophthalmopathy from stable hyperthyroidism was achieved by a 13 V-J model. Blood held most thyroid clonotypes expanded above 0.001 frequency.

The CDR3 runs to 12 residues. The V gene lost 7 bases and the J gene lost 3 bases, with 12 bases spanning the gap. Germline lookup yields CDR1 SQVTM and CDR2 ANQGSEA. The V call is TRBV29-1, the J call TRBJ2-5, with D possibly called TRBD1 or TRBD2 (7 bases each). The sample comprised blood. The source of this sequence is a man between 18 and 35 years old with Graves' hyperthyroidism. CDR3 in amino acids: CSAQGGEETQYF. DNA of the CDR3: TGCAGCGCTCAGGGGGGGGAAGAGACCCAGTACTTC.